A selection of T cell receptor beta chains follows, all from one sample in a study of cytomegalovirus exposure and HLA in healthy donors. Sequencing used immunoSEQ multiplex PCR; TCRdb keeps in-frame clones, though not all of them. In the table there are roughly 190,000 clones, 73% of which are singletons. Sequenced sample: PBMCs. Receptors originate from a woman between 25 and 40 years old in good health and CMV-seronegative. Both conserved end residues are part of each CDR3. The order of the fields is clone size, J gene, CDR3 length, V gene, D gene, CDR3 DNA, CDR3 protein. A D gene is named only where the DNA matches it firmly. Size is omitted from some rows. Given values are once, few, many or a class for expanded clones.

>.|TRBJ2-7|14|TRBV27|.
TGTGCCAGCAGTTTACGTTGGGGCGGCTACGAGCAGTACTTC
CASSLRWGGYEQYF
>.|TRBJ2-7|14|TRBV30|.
TGTGCCTGGAGTTCAAAGCGGATTACCTACGAGCAGTACTTC
CAWSSKRITYEQYF
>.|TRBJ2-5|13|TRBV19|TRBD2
TGTGCCAGCGGAGCGGGAGCCCAAGAGACCCAGTACTTC
CASGAGAQETQYF
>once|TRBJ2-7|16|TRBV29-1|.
TGCAGCGTGCTTGGGGAGGATACCGGACAATCCTACGAGCAGTACTTC
CSVLGEDTGQSYEQYF
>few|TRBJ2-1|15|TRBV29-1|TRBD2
TGCAGCGTTGAAGGAGCGGGGTCCTCCTACAATGAGCAGTTCTTC
CSVEGAGSSYNEQFF
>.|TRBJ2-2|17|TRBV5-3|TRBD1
TGTGCCAGAAGCTTGTCGACGGGACAGGGAAACACCGGGGAGCTGTTTTTT
CARSLSTGQGNTGELFF
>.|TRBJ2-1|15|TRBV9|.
TGTGCCAGCAGCGCGGGACTGGGCTCCTACAATGAGCAGTTCTTC
CASSAGLGSYNEQFF
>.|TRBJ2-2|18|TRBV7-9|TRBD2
TGTGCCAGCAGCTTAGATTGGGGGGGACTCTGGAACACCGGGGAGCTGTTTTTT
CASSLDWGGLWNTGELFF
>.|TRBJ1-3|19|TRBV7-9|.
.
CASSFGPGGVGYSGNTIYF
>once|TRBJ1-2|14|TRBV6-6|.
TGTGCCAGCAGTTCCCTGACAGCTAACTATGGCTACACCTTC
CASSSLTANYGYTF
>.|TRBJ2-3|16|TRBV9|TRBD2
TGTGCCAGCAGCGTAGGAGTCGGGGGGAGCACAGATACGCAGTATTTT
CASSVGVGGSTDTQYF
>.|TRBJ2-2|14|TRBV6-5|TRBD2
TGTGCCAGCAGTTACTGGGGGGGGAACGAGGAGCTGTTTTTT
CASSYWGGNEELFF
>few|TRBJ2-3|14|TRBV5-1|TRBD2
TGCGCCAGCAGCTTTAGCGGGGGATCAGATACGCAGTATTTT
CASSFSGGSDTQYF
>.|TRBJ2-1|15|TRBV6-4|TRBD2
TGTGCCAGCAGTGCTAGCGGGACTTCTAGGAATGAGCAGTTCTTC
CASSASGTSRNEQFF
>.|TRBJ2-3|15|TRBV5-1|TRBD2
TGCGCCAGCAGCAATGGGCGGGGGGGCCCAGATACGCAGTATTTT
CASSNGRGGPDTQYF
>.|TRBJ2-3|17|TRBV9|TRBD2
TGTGCCAGCAGCGTAGGGCTCCTAGCGGGGGGCACAGATACGCAGTATTTT
CASSVGLLAGGTDTQYF
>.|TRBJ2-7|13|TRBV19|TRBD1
TGTGCCAGTAGTACGAGGACAGGGGACGAGCAGTACTTC
CASSTRTGDEQYF
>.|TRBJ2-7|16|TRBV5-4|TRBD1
TGTGCCAGCAGCTTGGTCGTGGGGACAGGGCCCTACGAGCAGTACTTC
CASSLVVGTGPYEQYF
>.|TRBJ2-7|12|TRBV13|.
TGTGCCAGCAGGAGAGAGCTGTGGGAGCAGTACTTC
CASRRELWEQYF
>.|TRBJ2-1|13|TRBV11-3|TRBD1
TGTGCCAGCAGCTCTAGGGGGCGGGATGAGCAGTTCTTC
CASSSRGRDEQFF
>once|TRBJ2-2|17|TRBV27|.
TGTGCCAGCAGTTGGAGTGGAGCGGAGGGGATCACCGGGGAGCTGTTTTTT
CASSWSGAEGITGELFF
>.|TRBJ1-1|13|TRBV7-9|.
TGTGCCAGCAGCCCAAAGACGGGGTCTGAAGCTTTCTTT
CASSPKTGSEAFF
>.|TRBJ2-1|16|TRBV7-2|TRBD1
TGTGCCAGCAGCTGGGGACAGGGGGTTTCCTACAATGAGCAGTTCTTC
CASSWGQGVSYNEQFF
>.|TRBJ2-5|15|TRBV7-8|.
TGTGCCAGCAGCTTAGTGGGGGGTCTTCAAGAGACCCAGTACTTC
CASSLVGGLQETQYF
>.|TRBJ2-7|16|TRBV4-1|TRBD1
TGCGCCAGCAGCCAAGGAGGGGAGAGGGGGCTATACGAGCAGTACTTC
CASSQGGERGLYEQYF
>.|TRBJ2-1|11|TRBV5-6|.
TGTGCCAGCAGCTTCTCAAGCGAGCAGTTCTTC
CASSFSSEQFF
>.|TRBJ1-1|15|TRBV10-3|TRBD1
TGTGCCATCAGCGCCGGGACAGGGGGCCGGTCTGAAGCTTTCTTT
CAISAGTGGRSEAFF
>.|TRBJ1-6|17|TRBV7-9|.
TGTGCCAGCAGCCCTAGTTCGGGGGGCTCCTATAATTCACCCCTCCACTTT
CASSPSSGGSYNSPLHF
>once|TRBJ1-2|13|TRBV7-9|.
TGTGCCAGCAGCTTTCCCAGGGGCTATGGCTACACCTTC
CASSFPRGYGYTF
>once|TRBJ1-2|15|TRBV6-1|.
TGTGCCAGCAGTGAAGTTAGAGGTCCCAACTATGGCTACACCTTC
CASSEVRGPNYGYTF
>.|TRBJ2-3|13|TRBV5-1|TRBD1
TGCGCCGTCCGGGACAGGTCTACAGATACGCAGTATTTT
CAVRDRSTDTQYF
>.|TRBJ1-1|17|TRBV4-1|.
TGCGCCAGCAGCCACGACGGGGAGGGACGGGGGAACACTGAAGCTTTCTTT
CASSHDGEGRGNTEAFF
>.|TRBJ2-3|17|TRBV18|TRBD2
TGTGCCAGCTCACCCCGCGCGGGGGGGCTAGCAGGAGATACGCAGTATTTT
CASSPRAGGLAGDTQYF
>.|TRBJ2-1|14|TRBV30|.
TGTGCCTGGAGTGGGGGACTGGCCAACAATGAGCAGTTCTTC
CAWSGGLANNEQFF
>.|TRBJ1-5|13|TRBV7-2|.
TGTGCCAGCAGCCCCTGGCGCAATCAGCCCCAGCATTTT
CASSPWRNQPQHF
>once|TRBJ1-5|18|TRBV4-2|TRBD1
TGTGCCAGCAGCCAACAAGATTACCAGGGGGTCGCCAATCAGCCCCAGCATTTT
CASSQQDYQGVANQPQHF
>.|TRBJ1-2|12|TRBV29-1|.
TGCAGCGCCGAGACAGACAACTATGGCTACACCTTC
CSAETDNYGYTF
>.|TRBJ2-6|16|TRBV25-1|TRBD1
TGTGCCAGCAGAGAGACAGGGGTTAACGGGGCCAACGTCCTGACTTTC
CASRETGVNGANVLTF
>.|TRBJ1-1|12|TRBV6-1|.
TGTGCCAGCATAACAGGGTGGACTGAAGCTTTCTTT
CASITGWTEAFF
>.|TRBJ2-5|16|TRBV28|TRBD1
TGTGCCAGCAGTTTAATCGGGACAGGGGGCCGAGAGACCCAGTACTTC
CASSLIGTGGRETQYF
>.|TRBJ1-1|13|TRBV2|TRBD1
TGTGCCAGCGGACAGGAGATGAACACTGAAGCTTTCTTT
CASGQEMNTEAFF
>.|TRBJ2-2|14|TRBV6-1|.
TGTGCCAGTACCCGGACACAGAACACCGGGGAGCTGTTTTTT
CASTRTQNTGELFF
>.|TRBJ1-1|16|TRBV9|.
TGTGCCAGCAGCGTAGGGGCAGGGGACGGGAACACTGAAGCTTTCTTT
CASSVGAGDGNTEAFF
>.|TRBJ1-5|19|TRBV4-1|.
TGCGCCAGCAGCCAAGGGGGACTTCGGGGCCCCCCGACAAATCAGCCCCAGCATTTT
CASSQGGLRGPPTNQPQHF
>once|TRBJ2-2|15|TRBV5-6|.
TGTGCCAGCAGCTTCATCATTGGTTCGGTCGGGGAGCTGTTTTTT
CASSFIIGSVGELFF
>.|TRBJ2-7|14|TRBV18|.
TGTGCCAGCTCACCACAGGCACAGGGCTACGAGCAGTACTTC
CASSPQAQGYEQYF
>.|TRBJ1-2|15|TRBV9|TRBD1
TGTGCCAGCAGCGTGGGGGGACAGGGGTACTATGGCTACACCTTC
CASSVGGQGYYGYTF
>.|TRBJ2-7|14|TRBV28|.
TGTGCCAGCACCTTAGCTGGACTCTCCTACGAGCAGTACTTC
CASTLAGLSYEQYF
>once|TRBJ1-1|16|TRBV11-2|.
TGTGCCAGCAGCTTAGAGGTCCCCAGGGTGGCCACTGAAGCTTTCTTT
CASSLEVPRVATEAFF
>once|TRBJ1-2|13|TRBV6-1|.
TGTGCCAGCAGTGACGGGCAGGGTGGTTCAAACACCTTC
CASSDGQGGSNTF
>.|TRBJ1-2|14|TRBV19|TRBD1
TGTGCCAGTAGTTACTCGGGACAGGGAAATGGCTACACCTTC
CASSYSGQGNGYTF
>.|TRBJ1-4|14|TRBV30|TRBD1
TGTGCCTGGAGCTGGGGACAGGGGCATGAAAAACTGTTTTTT
CAWSWGQGHEKLFF
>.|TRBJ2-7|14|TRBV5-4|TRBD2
TGTGCCAGCAGCTCCCGGACTAGCGGAAGCGAGCAGTACTTC
CASSSRTSGSEQYF
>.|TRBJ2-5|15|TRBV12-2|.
TGTGCAAGTCGCTTACCCCTGGGCGAACAAGAGACCCAGTACTTC
CASRLPLGEQETQYF
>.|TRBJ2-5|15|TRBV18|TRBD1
TGTGCCAGCTCACATTGGGACAGAGCCCAAGAGACCCAGTACTTC
CASSHWDRAQETQYF
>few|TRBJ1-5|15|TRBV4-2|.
TGTGCCAGCAGCCAAGAGGAGGGCTGGGATCAGCCCCAGCATTTT
CASSQEEGWDQPQHF
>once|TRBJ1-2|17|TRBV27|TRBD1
TGTGCCAGCAAAGGCCTCCGGGACAGGGGATCTGGCTATGGCTACACCTTC
CASKGLRDRGSGYGYTF
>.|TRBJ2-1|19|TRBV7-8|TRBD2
TGTGCCAGCAGCTCTCCAGGGTCCGCCCTAGCGGGAGGGATCTATGAGCAGTTCTTC
CASSSPGSALAGGIYEQFF